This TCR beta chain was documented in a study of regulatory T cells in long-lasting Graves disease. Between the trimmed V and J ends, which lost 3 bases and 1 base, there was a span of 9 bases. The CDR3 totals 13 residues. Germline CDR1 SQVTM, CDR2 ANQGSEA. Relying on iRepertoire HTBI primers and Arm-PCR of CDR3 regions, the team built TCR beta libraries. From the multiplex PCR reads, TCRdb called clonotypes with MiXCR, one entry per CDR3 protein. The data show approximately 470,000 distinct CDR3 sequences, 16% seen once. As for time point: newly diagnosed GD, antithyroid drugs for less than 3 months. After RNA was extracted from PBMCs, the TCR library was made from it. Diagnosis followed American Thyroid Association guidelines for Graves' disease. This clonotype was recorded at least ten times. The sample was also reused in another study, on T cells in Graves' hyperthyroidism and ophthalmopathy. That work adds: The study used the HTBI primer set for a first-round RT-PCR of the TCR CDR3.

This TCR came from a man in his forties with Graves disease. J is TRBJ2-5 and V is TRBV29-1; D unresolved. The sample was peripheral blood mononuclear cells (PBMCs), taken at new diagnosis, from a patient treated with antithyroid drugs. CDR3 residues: CSVDWQAQETQYF. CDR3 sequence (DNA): TGCAGCGTTGATTGGCAGGCCCAAGAGACCCAGTACTTC.